The 19 T cell receptor beta chains presented below share a single source sample, sequenced in a study of shared clonotypes between healthy human individuals. CD45RO-negative, CCR7-positively selected cells formed the naive CD8 fraction, excluding terminally differentiated effector memory CD45RA+ cells. Clones were read by immunoSEQ multiplex PCR, and TCRdb kept only the in-frame ones, dropping some. The data show around 600,000 clones, with roughly 98% seen just once and more than 0.3% held by the top ten. Sequenced sample: naive CD8+ T cells sorted from blood. Every receptor here comes from a man aged 25 to 40 in good health.

The CDR3 bases are TGCGCCAGCAGCTGGGGGACTAGCAGTTCCGACGAGCAGTACTTC. As protein: CASSWGTSSSDEQYF. This chain links TRBV5-1 with TRBJ2-7; 9 positions match TRBD2. The CDR3 covers 15 residues. Germline V gives CDR1 SGHRS, CDR2 YFSETQ. With 3 bases clipped from V and 5 bases from J, the junction kept 9 bases outside the gene matches.

This chain links TRBV15 with TRBJ2-5; D possibly matches TRBD1 or TRBD2 (5 bases each). Germline values: CDR1 LNHNV, CDR2 YYDKDF (reference sequence). The CDR3 loop spans 13 amino acids. V was trimmed by 8 bases and J by 3 bases, leaving 13 bases between them. The CDR3 protein is CATQGTDEETQYF. The CDR3, as DNA: TGTGCCACCCAAGGGACGGACGAAGAGACCCAGTACTTC.

This chain links TRBV7-2 with TRBJ2-7; D remains unclear. Germline V gives CDR1 SGHTA, CDR2 FQGNSA. V gave up 8 bases and J gave up 2 bases, with 7 bases separating them. This CDR3 has 11 amino acids. Here the CDR3 reads CASAAAYEQYF. In DNA, the CDR3 is TGTGCCAGCGCAGCCGCCTACGAGCAGTACTTC.

This chain joins TRBV27 and TRBJ1-3; D is unresolved. The CDR3 extends over 13 amino acids. Trimming took off 6 bases at V and 2 bases at J, with 8 bases between the two ends. CDR1 is MNHEY, CDR2 SMNVEV, per germline (reference sequence). The CDR3 loop is CASRPAPGNTIYF. CDR3 sequence (DNA): TGTGCCAGCAGACCTGCGCCTGGAAACACCATATATTTT.

J is TRBJ2-2 and V is TRBV19, with D possibly being TRBD2 (5 bases). Germline V lookup: CDR1 LNHDA, CDR2 SQIVND (reference sequence). CDR3 length: 12 residues. With 7 bases removed from V and 5 bases from J, the gap between germline ends came to 8 bases. The CDR3: CASNPGTGELFF. DNA for the CDR3: TGTGCCAGTAACCCGGGGACCGGGGAGCTGTTTTTT.

CDR3 sequence: CAWETDGPYEQYF. In nucleotides, the CDR3 is TGTGCCTGGGAAACCGACGGCCCCTACGAGCAGTACTTC. The chain couples TRBV30 to TRBJ2-7; no clear D. CDR3 size: 13 residues. Germline V gives CDR1 GTSNPN, CDR2 SVGIG (reference sequence). With 5 bases removed from V and 2 bases from J, the gap between germline ends came to 13 bases.

The chain is built from TRBV6-5 and TRBJ2-7; no clear D gene. CDR3 length equals 13 residues. CDR1 is MNHEY, CDR2 SVGAGI, per germline. Trimming removed 0 bases at V and 4 bases at J, with 7 bases between. CDR3 coding DNA: TGTGCCAGCAGTTACTCGAAGGGTTACGAGCAGTACTTC. This encodes CASSYSKGYEQYF.

The genes are TRBV19 and TRBJ1-2; TRBD1 is a possible D gene (6 bases). V shed 5 bases and J shed 2 bases, with 18 bases lying between them. Germline loops: CDR1 LNHDA, CDR2 SQIVND (reference sequence). The CDR3 has 16 amino acids. The CDR3 spells CASSPRWDTENYGYTF. CDR3 coding DNA: TGTGCCAGTAGTCCCCGATGGGACACCGAAAACTATGGCTACACCTTC.

This chain connects TRBV10-2 to TRBJ1-2; D call uncertain. From germline, CDR1 is WSHSY and CDR2 SAAADI. The CDR3 sequence is 16 residues long. The ends were cut back, 0 bases at V and 3 bases at J, with 14 bases in the middle. CDR3 nucleotide sequence: TGCGCCAGCAGTGAGTCGGAAGGAAACAAGGACTATGGCTACACCTTC. Its translation is CASSESEGNKDYGYTF.

CDR3 DNA: TGCGCCAGCAGCCAGCGACAGGGGGCTTTGACTGAAGCTTTCTTT. Its translation: CASSQRQGALTEAFF. The gene calls are TRBV4-1 and TRBJ1-1; TRBD1 aligns across 10 bases. V shed 3 bases and J 5 bases; nucleotides not matched to a gene: 6. The CDR3 has 15 residues. In germline, CDR1 is MGHRA, CDR2 YSYEKL.

The chain has TRBV27 and TRBJ2-2; 12 bases are shared with TRBD1. The CDR3 runs 16 residues. Per the germline V gene, CDR1 is MNHEY and CDR2 is SMNVEV (reference sequence). Unmatched junction bases numbered 8, after V lost 5 bases and J lost 7 bases. The CDR3 region is CASSQVGQGANGELFF. The CDR3 region has the DNA TGTGCCAGCAGTCAAGTGGGACAGGGGGCAAACGGGGAGCTGTTTTTT.

V and J are TRBV28 and TRBJ1-5, with D possibly matching TRBD1 (5 bases). This CDR3 contains 17 residues. Germline values: CDR1 MDHEN, CDR2 SYDVKM. Trimming removed 5 bases from V and 0 bases from J, with 17 bases in between. Here the CDR3 reads CASSPDRFYYSNQPQHF. In DNA form, the CDR3 reads TGTGCCAGCAGTCCAGACAGATTTTACTATAGCAATCAGCCCCAGCATTTT.

This chain joins TRBV11-2 and TRBJ2-5, with D perhaps matching TRBD1 (7 bases). V shed 2 bases and J shed 5 bases, with 12 bases lying between them. This CDR3 has 14 amino acids. Germline loops: CDR1 SGHAT, CDR2 FQNNGV. CDR3 coding DNA: TGTGCCAGCAGCTTATGGGACAGCGGGGAGACCCAGTACTTC. It translates to CASSLWDSGETQYF.

The chain joins TRBV9 to TRBJ2-7; D ambiguous. CDR1 is SGDLS, CDR2 YYNGEE, per germline. The CDR3 is made up of 15 amino acids. Trimming left V 0 bases short and J 4 bases short, with 14 bases between. The CDR3 protein is CASSVDGGKGYEQYF. CDR3 nucleotides: TGTGCCAGCAGCGTAGATGGCGGCAAGGGATACGAGCAGTACTTC.

V gene TRBV29-1 combines with J gene TRBJ2-1; no firm D call. The CDR3 extends over 13 amino acids. V shed 7 bases and J shed 7 bases, with 17 bases lying between them. Per the germline V gene, CDR1 is SQVTM and CDR2 is ANQGSEA. The CDR3, as DNA: TGCAGCGCCCTACCTAGTCGGGTTAATGAGCAGTTCTTC. Encoded protein: CSALPSRVNEQFF.

This clone showed up just once. The rearrangement joins TRBV6-1 to TRBJ2-1, with no clear D. The V end lost 2 bases, the J end lost 6 bases, and 5 bases lay between the germline ends. This CDR3 contains 12 residues. CDR1 is MNHNS, CDR2 SASEGT, per germline. CDR3 in amino acids: CASSERFNEQFF. The CDR3 DNA follows: TGTGCCAGCAGTGAAAGGTTCAATGAGCAGTTCTTC.

The chain recombines TRBV10-3 with TRBJ2-5; D uncertain. The CDR3 runs to 13 residues. Germline CDR1 reads ENHRY; CDR2 reads SYGVKD. Trimming removed 1 base at V and 2 bases at J, with 5 bases between. CDR3 sequence (DNA): TGTGCCATCAGTGAGTTGGGTCAAGAGACCCAGTACTTC. This sequence encodes CAISELGQETQYF.

The chain carries TRBV7-2 and TRBJ2-2; 7 positions match TRBD2. The V gene's germline CDR1 is SGHTA and CDR2 FQGNSA. The CDR3 totals 15 residues. The trim removed 4 bases at V and 4 bases at J, leaving 6 bases unmatched. CDR3 sequence (DNA): TGTGCCAGCAGCTACGGGACTACCTCCACCGGGGAGCTGTTTTTT. This sequence encodes CASSYGTTSTGELFF.

V is TRBV29-1 and J is TRBJ2-1, with D perhaps TRBD2 (5 bases). Between the trimmed V and J ends, which lost 1 base and 5 bases, there was a span of 12 bases. The CDR3 sequence is 14 residues long. Germline V gives CDR1 SQVTM, CDR2 ANQGSEA. CDR3: CSVEGLRADNEQFF. Written as DNA, the CDR3 is TGCAGCGTTGAAGGTCTGCGGGCGGACAATGAGCAGTTCTTC.